One sample yielded the 9 T cell receptor beta chains listed below, sequenced in a study of T-cell memory formation after mild COVID-19. TCRdb reanalysed the 5' RACE reads using MiXCR and keeps one entry per CDR3 protein. The repertoire includes tens of thousands of distinct CDR3 sequences, approximately 7% of them detected once, and 1.4% to 1.5% sits in the top ten. The material sequenced was PBMCs or a T cell subset sorted from them (not recorded which). The receptors were sampled from a man between 18 and 29 years old who had mild COVID-19 (a few samples of this study predate the infection). Cell type and time point are not known.

In this sample, this clonotype turned up many times. The chain recombines TRBV7-9 with TRBJ1-1; possibly TRBD1 for D (5 bases). CDR3 length: 14 amino acids. Trimming shortened V by 5 bases and J by 12 bases, and 22 bases separated the two germline ends. Per the germline V gene, CDR1 is SEHNR and CDR2 is FQNEAQ (reference sequence). CDR3 coding DNA: TGTGCCAGCAGCCCCTTTGGGACGGCAGGAAAAACTTTCTTT. This encodes CASSPFGTAGKTFF.

In its sample, this clonotype was seen a few times. This rearrangement joins TRBV6-5 to TRBJ1-5, with TRBD1 identical over 10 bases. Germline loops: CDR1 MNHEY, CDR2 SVGAGI. There are 15 residues in the CDR3. V gave up 6 bases and J gave up 1 base; unmatched junction bases: 3. For the CDR3, the DNA is TGTGCCAGCAGGCGACAGGGGGCGAGCAATCAGCCCCAGCATTTT. Protein sequence: CASRRQGASNQPQHF.

This clonotype was detected only a few times. The V and J genes are TRBV7-8 and TRBJ1-5, with D perhaps matching TRBD1 (6 bases). The V gene's germline CDR1 is SGHVS and CDR2 FQNEAQ. The CDR3 loop spans 16 amino acids. Between the trimmed V and J ends, which lost 2 bases and 7 bases, there was a span of 18 bases. CDR3 nucleotide sequence: TGTGCCAGCAGCTTATCAAACAGGGAGCTTCGACAGCCCCAGCATTTT. Residues: CASSLSNRELRQPQHF. The entire variable domain, with the rest obtained from reference TRBV7-8 and TRBJ1-5, is as follows: GAGVSQSPRYKVAKRGQDVALRCDPISGHVSLFWYQQALGQGPEFLTYFQNEAQLDKSGLPSDRFFAERPEGSVSTLKIQRTQQEDSAVYLCASSLSNRELRQPQHFGDGTRLSIL.

This clonotype was seen a handful of times. V gene TRBV3-1 combines with J gene TRBJ2-1; 10 bases are a match to TRBD2. V was pared by 3 bases and J by 1 base, with 9 bases of the junction left unmatched. Germline CDR1 and CDR2: LGHDT and YNNKEL (reference sequence). The CDR3 runs to 18 residues. This CDR3 is CASSHKRGGTGSYNEQFF. In DNA form, the CDR3 reads TGTGCCAGCAGCCACAAGCGGGGGGGAACCGGGTCCTACAATGAGCAGTTCTTC.

To note about this clonotype: A read error may be the cause here, since a much bigger clone is one base away. The J gene is TRBJ2-3, the V gene TRBV4-3, with D uncertain. Trimming removed 0 bases from V and 2 bases from J, with 15 bases in between. The length of the CDR3 is 17 residues. Germline CDR1 and CDR2: LGHNA and YSLEER. The CDR3, as DNA: TGCGCCAGCAGCCAAGATAATAAGGTAGCCGCCACAGATACGCAGTATTTT. Amino acids: CASSQDNKVAATDTQYF.

This clonotype showed up many times. The chain recombines TRBV20-1 with TRBJ2-3; D might be TRBD1 (5 bases). The CDR3 sequence is 14 residues long. V was clipped by 5 bases and J by 0 bases, with 12 bases between them. Germline CDR1 and CDR2: DFQATT and SNEGSKA (reference sequence). The CDR3 DNA sequence: TGCAGTGCTGGACGGACACAGAGCACAGATACGCAGTATTTT. Translated: CSAGRTQSTDTQYF.

The genes are TRBV4-3 and TRBJ1-6; 9 nucleotides line up with TRBD1. V lost 0 bases and J lost 11; bases outside the gene matches: 11. Germline V gene sequence: CDR1 LGHNA, CDR2 YSLEER. CDR3 size: 17 residues. The CDR3 sequence: CASSQDWGTGIQTPLHF. As DNA, the CDR3 is TGCGCCAGCAGCCAAGATTGGGGGACAGGGATACAAACACCCCTCCACTTT.

The chain recombines TRBV28 with TRBJ2-5; 8 nucleotides agree with TRBD1. V shed 5 bases and J 3 bases; nucleotides not matched to a gene: 2. The CDR3 length is 13 residues. Germline CDR1 is MDHEN and CDR2 is SYDVKM. The CDR3 region is CASSEGQEETQYF. The CDR3 DNA is TGTGCCAGCAGTGAGGGACAGGAAGAGACCCAGTACTTC.

This clonotype was counted a few times. The CDR3 reads CAISEKGVNGIFTEAFF. The CDR3 DNA is TGTGCCATCAGTGAAAAGGGGGTGAATGGGATATTCACTGAAGCTTTCTTT. The V and J genes are TRBV10-3 and TRBJ1-1, with a possible D match to TRBD1 (6 bases). CDR3 size: 17 residues. V was pared by 3 bases and J by 4 bases, with 21 bases between. Germline CDR1 ENHRY, CDR2 SYGVKD.